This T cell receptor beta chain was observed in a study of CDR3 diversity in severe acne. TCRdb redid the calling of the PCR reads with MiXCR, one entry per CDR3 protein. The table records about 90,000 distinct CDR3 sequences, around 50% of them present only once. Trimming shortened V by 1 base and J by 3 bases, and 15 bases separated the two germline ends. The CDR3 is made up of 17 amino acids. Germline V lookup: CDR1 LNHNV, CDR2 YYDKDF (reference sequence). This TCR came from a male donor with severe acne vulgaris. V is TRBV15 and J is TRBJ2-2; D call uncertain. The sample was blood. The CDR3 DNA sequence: TGTGCCACCAGCAGAGTTTACGTCGGAAAGTACACCGGGGAGCTGTTTTTT. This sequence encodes CATSRVYVGKYTGELFF.